These 27 T cell receptor beta chains came from one sample sequenced in a study of long-term antiretroviral therapy in people with HIV. Researchers ran immunoSEQ v3.0 at survey level. The assay was immunoSEQ multiplex PCR, and TCRdb's table has in-frame clones only and misses some. The sample carries about 36,000 clones, almost 85% recorded once. The material sequenced was unsorted PBMCs, taken 0.6 years after starting antiretroviral therapy. Every receptor here comes from a man younger than 35 with HIV.

This clone was seen just once. The V and J genes are TRBV4-3 and TRBJ1-3; D not resolved. The CDR3 totals 15 residues. V lost 1 base, J lost 0 bases, and 7 bases lay in between. Germline CDR1 LGHNA, CDR2 YSLEER. The CDR3 DNA sequence: TGCGCCAGCAGCCAAGGGGTCTCCTCTGGAAACACCATATATTTT. Amino acids: CASSQGVSSGNTIYF.

The chain links TRBV5-1 to TRBJ2-7; D gene unclear. V lost 0 bases, J lost 6 bases, and 10 bases lay in between. The germline gives CDR1 SGHRS, CDR2 YFSETQ. This CDR3 region has 13 residues. The CDR3 protein is CASSLEPAAEQYF. CDR3 DNA: TGCGCCAGCAGCTTGGAACCGGCCGCCGAGCAGTACTTC.

The chain is built from TRBV30 and TRBJ2-2; 9 bases align to TRBD1. The CDR3 consists of 20 residues. Germline V lookup: CDR1 GTSNPN, CDR2 SVGIG (reference sequence). Trimming cost V 4 bases and J 7 bases; bases outside gene matches: 25. CDR3 coding DNA: TGTGCCTGGAAACCGGCCCCAGACGGGGACAGGGCCCTTCGGGGCGGGGAGCTGTTTTTT. It is translated as CAWKPAPDGDRALRGGELFF.

V is TRBV7-9 and J is TRBJ1-5; D is ambiguous. There are 15 residues in the CDR3. CDR1 and CDR2 (germline): SEHNR, FQNEAQ (reference sequence). The germline V and J ends were trimmed by 4 bases and 0 bases, with 10 bases remaining between them. The CDR3 loop is CASSSLPDSNQPQHF. For the CDR3, the DNA is TGTGCCAGCAGCTCCCTGCCGGATAGCAATCAGCCCCAGCATTTT.

The chain joins TRBV9 to TRBJ2-5; TRBD1 is a possible D gene (5 bases). Germline V gene sequence: CDR1 SGDLS, CDR2 YYNGEE. The CDR3 has 14 residues. V was trimmed by 0 bases and J by 6 bases, leaving 12 bases between them. The CDR3 loop is CASSVGRVEQTQYF. The CDR3 region has the DNA TGTGCCAGCAGCGTAGGCAGGGTGGAGCAGACCCAGTACTTC.

This rearrangement joins TRBV10-3 to TRBJ2-7; 10 bases are a match to TRBD2. The V gene end was trimmed by 2 bases and the J gene end by 5 bases; junction bases not matched to a gene: 12. The germline V gene encodes CDR1 ENHRY and CDR2 SYGVKD. The CDR3 totals 17 residues. CDR3: CAISEPWTSGSLNEQYF. The CDR3 DNA is TGTGCCATCAGTGAGCCATGGACTAGCGGATCGCTCAACGAGCAGTACTTC.

The chain uses TRBV18 and TRBJ2-3; perhaps TRBD2 as D (6 bases). Germline V CDR1 and CDR2: KGHSH, LQKENI. The CDR3 is 15 residues long. The V end was cut by 6 bases, the J end by 1 base, with 14 bases between. CDR3 sequence (DNA): TGTGCCAGCTCCCAGGGACTCCCACGCACAGATACGCAGTATTTT. It encodes CASSQGLPRTDTQYF.

This clone was recorded a few times. The chain has TRBV13 and TRBJ2-7; TRBD2 matches 8 bases. The CDR3 extends over 15 amino acids. V was clipped by 5 bases and J by 3 bases; unmatched bases: 9. Germline V gene data show CDR1 as PRHDT and CDR2 as FYEKMQ (reference sequence). The DNA of the CDR3 is TGTGCCAGCAGCCGCCGGGCGGGAGGCAACTACGAGCAGTACTTC. This codes for CASSRRAGGNYEQYF. The entire variable domain, with the rest obtained from reference TRBV13 and TRBJ2-7, is as follows: AAGVIQSPRHLIKEKRETATLKCYPIPRHDTVYWYQQGPGQDPQFLISFYEKMQSDKGSIPDRFSAQQFSDYHSELNMSSLELGDSALYFCASSRRAGGNYEQYFGPGTRLTVT.

The chain links TRBV21-1 to TRBJ2-7; no check of the table's D call, TRBD1, against the DNA was made. TRBV21-1 is a pseudogene segment. The CDR3 consists of 14 residues. The CDR3 is CASSSGQDFYEQYF. DNA for the CDR3: TGTGCCAGCTCGTCGGGACAAGATTTCTACGAGCAGTACTTC.

The chain uses TRBV18 and TRBJ1-1; D is uncertain. This CDR3 comprises 11 residues. CDR1 and CDR2 from the germline V gene are KGHSH and LQKENI. V gave up 6 bases and J gave up 5 bases, with 7 bases separating them. Here the CDR3 DNA reads TGTGCCAGCTCCCCCTTGACTGAAGCTTTCTTT. This codes for CASSPLTEAFF. Together with reference TRBV18 and TRBJ1-1, the CDR3 gives the full variable domain: NAGVMQNPRHLVRRRGQEARLRCSPMKGHSHVYWYRQLPEEGLKFMVYLQKENIIDESGMPKERFSAEFPKEGPSILRIQQVVRGDSAAYFCASSPLTEAFFGQGTRLTVV.

This chain connects TRBV10-3 to TRBJ2-5, with D possibly TRBD1 on 7 matching bases. V dropped 0 bases and J dropped 5 bases, with 13 bases sitting between them. The V gene's germline CDR1 is ENHRY and CDR2 SYGVKD. The CDR3 totals 15 residues. The CDR3 bases are TGTGCCATCAGTGAGTCGACGGCAGGGGGGGAGACCCAGTACTTC. Translating gives CAISESTAGGETQYF.

This clone appeared once. The V gene is TRBV28, the J gene TRBJ1-2; D remains unclear. Germline V gene lookup returns CDR1 MDHEN and CDR2 SYDVKM. There are 11 residues in the CDR3. Trimming left V 3 bases short and J 8 bases short, with 7 bases between. The CDR3 bases are TGTGCCAGCAGTTTCCAGGACGGCTACACCTTC. Translated, it gives CASSFQDGYTF.

The chain recombines TRBV7-2 with TRBJ1-3; TRBD1 matches at 9 bases. Germline V lookup: CDR1 SGHTA, CDR2 FQGNSA. With 1 base clipped from V and 3 bases from J, the junction kept 4 bases outside the gene matches. The length of the CDR3 is 16 residues. This CDR3 is CASSLDGTGFGNTIYF. Written as DNA, the CDR3 is TGTGCCAGCAGCTTAGATGGGACAGGGTTTGGAAACACCATATATTTT.

CDR3 bases: TGTGCCAGCAGAACAGGGGGCACCGGGGAGCTGTTTTTT. This encodes CASRTGGTGELFF. This chain joins TRBV25-1 and TRBJ2-2; TRBD1 agrees at 8 bases. The CDR3 covers 13 residues. Germline CDR1 MGHDK, CDR2 SYGVNS. J was trimmed by 4 bases and V by 6 bases; bases with no gene match: 1.

This chain connects TRBV6-5 to TRBJ1-2; 8 bases are shared with TRBD1. The germline V gene encodes CDR1 MNHEY and CDR2 SVGAGI. V was clipped by 8 bases and J by 8 bases; unmatched bases: 7. There are 12 residues in the CDR3. CDR3 coding DNA: TGTGCCAGCGGAGACAGGGGACGCGGCTACACCTTC. This codes for CASGDRGRGYTF.

The chain joins TRBV6-5 to TRBJ2-7; D is undetermined. Germline-derived CDR1 and CDR2 are MNHEY and SVGAGI. Trimming removed 0 bases at V and 4 bases at J, with 13 bases between. The CDR3 runs to 15 residues. The CDR3 is CASSYSARSWYEQYF. DNA of the CDR3: TGTGCCAGCAGTTACTCGGCTAGATCTTGGTACGAGCAGTACTTC.

The J gene is TRBJ2-7, the V gene TRBV2; no firm D call. This CDR3 spans 15 amino acids. Germline CDR1 SNHLY, CDR2 FYNNEI. V was pared by 8 bases and J by 1 base, with 18 bases between. CDR3 protein: CASLDIPGVSYEQYF. The CDR3 region has the DNA TGTGCCAGCTTGGATATCCCAGGCGTTTCCTACGAGCAGTACTTC.

The gene calls are TRBV2 and TRBJ2-7; D unresolved. CDR1 and CDR2 (germline): SNHLY, FYNNEI. The CDR3 is 13 residues long. V lost 8 bases and J lost 7, with 18 bases in between. The CDR3 region has the DNA TGTGCCAGCGGGGATGTTGGTATTATAGAGCAGTACTTC. The encoded protein is CASGDVGIIEQYF.

The chain is built from TRBV7-9 and TRBJ2-1, with D hard to call. The length of the CDR3 is 12 residues. The V end lost 5 bases, the J end lost 7 bases, and 9 bases lay between the germline ends. CDR1 SEHNR and CDR2 FQNEAQ come from the germline V gene (reference sequence). The CDR3 protein is CASSAYANEQFF. The DNA for the CDR3 is TGTGCCAGCAGCGCATATGCGAATGAGCAGTTCTTC. Supplemented by reference TRBV7-9 and TRBJ2-1, the full variable domain reads DTGVSQNPRHKITKRGQNVTFRCDPISEHNRLYWYRQTLGQGPEFLTYFQNEAQLEKSRLLSDRFSAERPKGSFSTLEIQRTEQGDSAMYLCASSAYANEQFFGPGTRLTVL.

This clone was observed a few times. The rearrangement uses TRBV28 and TRBJ1-2; D is possibly TRBD1 (5 bases). V gave up 6 bases and J gave up 8 bases, with 16 bases separating them. Germline lookup yields CDR1 MDHEN and CDR2 SYDVKM. The CDR3 totals 13 residues. In DNA form, the CDR3 reads TGTGCCAGCAGCCTTAGGACACTTCCCGGCTACACCTTC. It specifies CASSLRTLPGYTF.

The chain couples TRBV2 to TRBJ2-1; 7 positions match TRBD1. V gave up 2 bases and J gave up 3 bases; unmatched junction bases: 7. This CDR3 spans 16 amino acids. CDR1 is SNHLY, CDR2 FYNNEI, per germline. CDR3: CASSERGQEIYNEQFF. CDR3 coding DNA: TGTGCCAGCAGTGAAAGGGGGCAGGAAATCTACAATGAGCAGTTCTTC.

This sequence joins TRBV28 and TRBJ2-7, with 7 bases that match TRBD2. J gave up 2 bases and V 7 bases, and 8 bases lay outside the gene matches. The CDR3 runs 14 residues. CDR1 and CDR2 (germline): MDHEN, SYDVKM. CDR3 DNA sequence: TGTGCCAGCATTCGGGAGGCTAAACCCTACGAGCAGTACTTC. This codes for CASIREAKPYEQYF.

The V and J genes are TRBV7-9 and TRBJ1-1, with TRBD1 matching over 9 bases. Germline CDR1 SEHNR, CDR2 FQNEAQ (reference sequence). The ends lost 3 bases at V and 0 bases at J; junction bases unmatched: 2. CDR3 length: 15 amino acids. The CDR3 DNA is TGTGCCAGCAGCTTGGGACAGGGAATGAACACTGAAGCTTTCTTT. It codes for CASSLGQGMNTEAFF.

The CDR3 nucleotides read TGTGCCAGCAGCCCGTGGCCCATACCGAATCAAACCTACGAGCAGTACTTC. Translated, it gives CASSPWPIPNQTYEQYF. The chain has TRBV27 and TRBJ2-7; no clear D. This CDR3 is 17 amino acids long. The V gene lost 6 bases and the J gene lost 2 bases, with 23 bases spanning the gap. CDR1 and CDR2 (germline): MNHEY, SMNVEV (reference sequence).

This chain uses TRBV4-1 with TRBJ2-1; tentative D call: TRBD2 (5 bases). The germline V and J ends were trimmed by 0 bases and 14 bases, with 14 bases remaining between them. The V gene's germline CDR1 is MGHRA and CDR2 YSYEKL. This CDR3 region has 13 residues. DNA of the CDR3: TGCGCCAGCAGCCAAGATCGGGAACTAGTTGAGTTCTTC. Protein sequence: CASSQDRELVEFF.

The DNA of the CDR3 is TGCGCCAGCAGCTCAATTATTTACTCTGGGGCCAACGTCCTGACTTTC. Its translation is CASSSIIYSGANVLTF. The chain is built from TRBV4-3 and TRBJ2-6, with D hard to call. Germline V CDR1 and CDR2: LGHNA, YSLEER. CDR3 length: 16 amino acids. Trimming cost V 5 bases and J 0 bases, with 11 bases left between them.

The CDR3 sequence: CASSPDIGNTEAFF. Written as DNA, the CDR3 is TGTGCCAGCAGCCCGGACATTGGGAACACTGAAGCTTTCTTT. The chain recombines TRBV5-6 with TRBJ1-1, with D perhaps TRBD1 (5 bases). V was cut by 4 bases and J by 1 base, with 11 bases left in between. This CDR3 has 14 residues. Germline-derived CDR1 and CDR2 are SGHDT and YYEEEE.